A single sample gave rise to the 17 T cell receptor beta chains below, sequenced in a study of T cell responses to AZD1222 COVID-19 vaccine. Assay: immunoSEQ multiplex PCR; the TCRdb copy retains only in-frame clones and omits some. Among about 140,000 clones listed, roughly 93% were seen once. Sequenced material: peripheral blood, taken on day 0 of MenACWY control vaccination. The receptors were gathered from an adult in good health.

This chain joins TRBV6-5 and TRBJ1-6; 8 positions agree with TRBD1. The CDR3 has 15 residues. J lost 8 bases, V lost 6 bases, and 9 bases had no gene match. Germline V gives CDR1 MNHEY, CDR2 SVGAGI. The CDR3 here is CASRDRDNVDSPLHF. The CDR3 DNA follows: TGTGCCAGCAGGGACAGGGACAACGTGGATTCACCCCTCCACTTT.

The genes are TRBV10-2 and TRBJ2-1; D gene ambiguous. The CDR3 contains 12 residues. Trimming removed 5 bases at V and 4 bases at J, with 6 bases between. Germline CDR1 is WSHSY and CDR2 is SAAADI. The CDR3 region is CASSYRYNEQFF. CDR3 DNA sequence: TGCGCCAGCAGTTACAGATACAATGAGCAGTTCTTC.

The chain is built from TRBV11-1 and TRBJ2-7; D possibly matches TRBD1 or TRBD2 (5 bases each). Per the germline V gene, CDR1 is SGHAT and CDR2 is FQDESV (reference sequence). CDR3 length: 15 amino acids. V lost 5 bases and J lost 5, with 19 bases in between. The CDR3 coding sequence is TGTGCCAGCAGCACCTCGGGGCTCAGGATCCACGAGCAGTACTTC. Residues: CASSTSGLRIHEQYF.

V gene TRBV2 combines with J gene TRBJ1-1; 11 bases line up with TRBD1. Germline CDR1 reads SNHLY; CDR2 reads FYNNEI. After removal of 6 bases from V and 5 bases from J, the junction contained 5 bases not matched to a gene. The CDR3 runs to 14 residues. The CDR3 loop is CASRMGTGGTEAFF. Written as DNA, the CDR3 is TGTGCCAGCAGAATGGGGACAGGGGGAACTGAAGCTTTCTTT.

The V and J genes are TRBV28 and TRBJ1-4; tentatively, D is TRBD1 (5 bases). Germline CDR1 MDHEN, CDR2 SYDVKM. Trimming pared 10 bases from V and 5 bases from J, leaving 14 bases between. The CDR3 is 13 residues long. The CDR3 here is CATSHQGNEKLFF. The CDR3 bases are TGTGCCACCTCACATCAGGGAAATGAAAAACTGTTTTTT.

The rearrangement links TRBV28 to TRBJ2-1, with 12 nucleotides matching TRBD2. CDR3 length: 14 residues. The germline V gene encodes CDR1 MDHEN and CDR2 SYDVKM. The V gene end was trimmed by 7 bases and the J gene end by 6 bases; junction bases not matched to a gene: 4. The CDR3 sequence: CASNPLAGGNEQFF. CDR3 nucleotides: TGTGCCAGCAACCCACTAGCGGGAGGCAATGAGCAGTTCTTC.

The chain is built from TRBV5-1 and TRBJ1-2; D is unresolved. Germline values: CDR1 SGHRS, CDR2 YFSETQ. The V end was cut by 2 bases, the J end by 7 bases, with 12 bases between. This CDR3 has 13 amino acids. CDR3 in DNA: TGCGCCAGCAGCTTAGGAGTAGACACTGGCTACACCTTC. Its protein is CASSLGVDTGYTF. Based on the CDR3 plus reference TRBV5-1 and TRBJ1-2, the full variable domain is KAGVTQTPRYLIKTRGQQVTLSCSPISGHRSVSWYQQTPGQGLQFLFEYFSETQRNKGNFPGRFSGRQFSNSRSEMNVSTLELGDSALYLCASSLGVDTGYTFGSGTRLTVV.

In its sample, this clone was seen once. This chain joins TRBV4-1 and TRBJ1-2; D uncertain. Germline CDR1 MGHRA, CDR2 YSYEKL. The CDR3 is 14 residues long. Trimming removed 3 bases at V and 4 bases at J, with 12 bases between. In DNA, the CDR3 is TGCGCCAGCAGCCAGGCAGCGCGGGGCTATGGCTACACCTTC. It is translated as CASSQAARGYGYTF.

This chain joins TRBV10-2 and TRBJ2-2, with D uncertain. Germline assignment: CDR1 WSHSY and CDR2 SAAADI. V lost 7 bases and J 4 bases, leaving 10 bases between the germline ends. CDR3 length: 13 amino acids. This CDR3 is CASKKTGTGELFF. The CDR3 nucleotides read TGCGCCAGCAAGAAGACGGGCACCGGGGAGCTGTTTTTT.

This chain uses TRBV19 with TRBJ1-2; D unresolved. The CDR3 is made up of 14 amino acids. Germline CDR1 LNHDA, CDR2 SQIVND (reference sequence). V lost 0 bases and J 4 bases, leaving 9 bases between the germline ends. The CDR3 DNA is TGTGCCAGTAGTATAGATATGGAATTCTATGGCTACACCTTC. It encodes CASSIDMEFYGYTF. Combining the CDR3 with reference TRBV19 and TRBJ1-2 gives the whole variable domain DGGITQSPKYLFRKEGQNVTLSCEQNLNHDAMYWYRQDPGQGLRLIYYSQIVNDFQKGDIAEGYSVSREKKESFPLTVTSAQKNPTAFYLCASSIDMEFYGYTFGSGTRLTVV.

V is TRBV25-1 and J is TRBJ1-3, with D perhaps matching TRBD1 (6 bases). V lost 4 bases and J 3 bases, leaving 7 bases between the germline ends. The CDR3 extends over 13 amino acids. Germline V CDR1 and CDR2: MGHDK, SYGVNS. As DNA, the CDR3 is TGTGCCAGCAGTGTGACAGGTGGAAACACCATATATTTT. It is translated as CASSVTGGNTIYF.

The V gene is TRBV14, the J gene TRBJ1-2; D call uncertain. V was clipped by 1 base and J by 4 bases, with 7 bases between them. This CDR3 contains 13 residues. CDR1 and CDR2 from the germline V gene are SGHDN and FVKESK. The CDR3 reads CASSQAFSYGYTF. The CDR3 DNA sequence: TGTGCCAGCAGCCAAGCGTTCTCCTATGGCTACACCTTC. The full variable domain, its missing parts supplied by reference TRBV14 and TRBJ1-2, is EAGVTQFPSHSVIEKGQTVTLRCDPISGHDNLYWYRRVMGKEIKFLLHFVKESKQDESGMPNNRFLAERTGGTYSTLKVQPAELEDSGVYFCASSQAFSYGYTFGSGTRLTVV.

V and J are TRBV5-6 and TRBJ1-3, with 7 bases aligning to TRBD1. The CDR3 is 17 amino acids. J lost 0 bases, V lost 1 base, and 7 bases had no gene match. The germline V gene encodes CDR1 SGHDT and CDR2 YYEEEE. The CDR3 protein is CASSLTRGLISGNTIYF. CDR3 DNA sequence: TGTGCCAGCAGCTTGACAAGGGGGCTAATCTCTGGAAACACCATATATTTT.

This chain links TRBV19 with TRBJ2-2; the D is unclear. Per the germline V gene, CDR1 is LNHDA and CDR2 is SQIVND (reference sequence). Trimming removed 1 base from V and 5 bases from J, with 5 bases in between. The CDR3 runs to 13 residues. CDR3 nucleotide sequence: TGTGCCAGTAGTATAGCCCTTACCGGGGAGCTGTTTTTT. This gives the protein CASSIALTGELFF.

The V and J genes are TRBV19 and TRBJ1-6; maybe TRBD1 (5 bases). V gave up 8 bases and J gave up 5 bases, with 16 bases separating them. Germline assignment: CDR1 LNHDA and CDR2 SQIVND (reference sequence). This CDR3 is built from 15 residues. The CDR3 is CASHESGTHNSPLHF. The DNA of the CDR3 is TGTGCCAGTCACGAGTCCGGGACTCATAATTCACCCCTCCACTTT.

The CDR3 nucleotides read TGTGCCAGTAGACCTCGCGGGGGCGATGGCTACACCTTC. Translating it yields CASRPRGGDGYTF. The chain uses TRBV19 and TRBJ1-2; D perhaps matches TRBD1 (6 bases). This CDR3 contains 13 residues. Trimming stripped 6 bases from V and 6 bases from J, with 14 bases between. Germline lookup yields CDR1 LNHDA and CDR2 SQIVND (reference sequence).

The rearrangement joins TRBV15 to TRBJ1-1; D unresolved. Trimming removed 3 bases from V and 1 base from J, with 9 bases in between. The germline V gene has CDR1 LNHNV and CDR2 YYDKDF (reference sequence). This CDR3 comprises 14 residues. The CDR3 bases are TGTGCCACCAGCAGGCCCGGGTGGAACACTGAAGCTTTCTTT. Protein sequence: CATSRPGWNTEAFF.